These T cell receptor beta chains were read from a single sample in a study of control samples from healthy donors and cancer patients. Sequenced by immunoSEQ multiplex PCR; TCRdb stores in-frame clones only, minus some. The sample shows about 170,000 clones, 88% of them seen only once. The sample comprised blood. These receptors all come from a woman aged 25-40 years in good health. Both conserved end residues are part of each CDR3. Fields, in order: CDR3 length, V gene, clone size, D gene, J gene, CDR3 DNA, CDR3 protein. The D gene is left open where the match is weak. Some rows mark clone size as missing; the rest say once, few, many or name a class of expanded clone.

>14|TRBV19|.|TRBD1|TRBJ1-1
TGTGCCAGTAGTTCAAGACAGGGGAACACTGAAGCTTTCTTT
CASSSRQGNTEAFF
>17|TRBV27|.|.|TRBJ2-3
TGTGCCAGCAGTTCAACGCTCGGAACCTCTAGCACAGATACGCAGTATTTT
CASSSTLGTSSTDTQYF
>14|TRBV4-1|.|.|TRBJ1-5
TGCGCCAGCAGCCAAGTCACAGGGAGACAGCCCCAGCATTTT
CASSQVTGRQPQHF
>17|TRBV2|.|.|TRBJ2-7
TGTGCCAGCAGTGATTTTGTTGGAGCCGGGATCACTAGCGAGCAGTACTTC
CASSDFVGAGITSEQYF
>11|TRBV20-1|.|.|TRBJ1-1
TGCTACCCCGGCATGAACACTGAAGCTTTCTTT
CYPGMNTEAFF
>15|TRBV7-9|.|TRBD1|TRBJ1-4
TGTGCCAGCAGCTCCCGACAGGGTCCCTTTGAAAAACTGTTTTTT
CASSSRQGPFEKLFF
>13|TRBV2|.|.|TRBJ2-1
TGTGCCAGCAGTCCCCAACAGGGAGGTGAGCAGTTCTTC
CASSPQQGGEQFF
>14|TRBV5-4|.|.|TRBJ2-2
TGTGCCAGCAGCTTGGAAGGGAGCTGGGGGGAGCTGTTTTTT
CASSLEGSWGELFF
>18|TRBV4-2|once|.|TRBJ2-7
TGTGCCAGCAGCCAACGGGACTCCTCCAGTCTCCAGTTCTACGAGCAGTACTTC
CASSQRDSSSLQFYEQYF
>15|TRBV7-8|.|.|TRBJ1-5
TGTGCCAGCAGTCCTATTGGACGGGACAATCAGCCCCAGCATTTT
CASSPIGRDNQPQHF
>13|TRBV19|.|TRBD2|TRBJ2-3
TGTGCCAGTGGGACTAGCGGCACAGATACGCAGTATTTT
CASGTSGTDTQYF
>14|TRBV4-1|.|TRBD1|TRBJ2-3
TGCGCCAGCAGCGCACAACAGGGGGCAGATACGCAGTATTTT
CASSAQQGADTQYF
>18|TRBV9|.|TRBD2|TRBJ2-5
TGTGCCAGCAGCTCAATGGGGGGGTTCGGAGGTTCGGGAGAGACCCAGTACTTC
CASSSMGGFGGSGETQYF
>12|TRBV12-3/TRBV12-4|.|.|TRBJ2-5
TGTGCCAGCAGTTTAGTGGCGGGGACCCAGTACTTC
CASSLVAGTQYF
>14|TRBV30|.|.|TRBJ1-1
TGTGCCTGGAGCCGTCCGCCCGCGAAAACTGAAGCTTTCTTT
CAWSRPPAKTEAFF
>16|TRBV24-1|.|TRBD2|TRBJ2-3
TGTGCCACCAGTGATTTAGGAGCGGGAGAGGGGGATACGCAGTATTTT
CATSDLGAGEGDTQYF
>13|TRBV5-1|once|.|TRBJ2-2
TGCGCCAGCAGCTGGTTGAACACCGGGGAGCTGTTTTTT
CASSWLNTGELFF
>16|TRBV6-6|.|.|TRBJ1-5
TGTGCCAGCAGTTACGGTGGCCAGGGTAAGCATCAGCCCCAGCATTTT
CASSYGGQGKHQPQHF
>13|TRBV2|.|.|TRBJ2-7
TGTGCCAGCAGTGAAGGTCTTCGCTACGAGCAGTACTTC
CASSEGLRYEQYF
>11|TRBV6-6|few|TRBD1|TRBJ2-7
TGTGCCAGCAGTCCTGGGGACAGGGAGTACTTC
CASSPGDREYF
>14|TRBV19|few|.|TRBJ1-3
.
CASTSEIGGNTIYF
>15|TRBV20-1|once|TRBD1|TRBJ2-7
TGCAGTGCTAGTCGATCCGGGACAGGGGGCTACGAGCAGTACTTC
CSASRSGTGGYEQYF
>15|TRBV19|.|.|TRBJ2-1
TGTGCCAGTAGTATAGAATCTAGACCCTACAATGAGCAGTTCTTC
CASSIESRPYNEQFF
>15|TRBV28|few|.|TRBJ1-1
TGTGCCAGCAGTCCCGGAGACAGATTGAACACTGAAGCTTTCTTT
CASSPGDRLNTEAFF
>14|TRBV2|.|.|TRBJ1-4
TGTGCCAGCGGGGATTCGGTCCCCCGGGAAAAACTGTTTTTT
CASGDSVPREKLFF
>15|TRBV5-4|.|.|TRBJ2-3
TGTGCCAGCAGCTTGGGGGTAGCGAGAACAGATACGCAGTATTTT
CASSLGVARTDTQYF
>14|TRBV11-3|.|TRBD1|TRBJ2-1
TGTGCCAGCAGCTTAGGACAGGGGGAGAATGAGCAGTTCTTC
CASSLGQGENEQFF
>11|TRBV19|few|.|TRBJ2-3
TGTGCCAGTAGCACAAGGGATACGCAGTATTTT
CASSTRDTQYF
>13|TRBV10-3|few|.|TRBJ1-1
TGTGCCATCAGTGAACGGGGGGGCACTGAAGCTTTCTTT
CAISERGGTEAFF
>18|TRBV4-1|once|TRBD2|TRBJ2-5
TGCGCCAGCAGCCCCCATTTCTCCGGGACTAGCTTCCAAGAGACCCAGTACTTC
CASSPHFSGTSFQETQYF
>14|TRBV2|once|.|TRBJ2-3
TGTGCCAGCAGCGGAGGACAGAGCACAGATACGCAGTATTTT
CASSGGQSTDTQYF
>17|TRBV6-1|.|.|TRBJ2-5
TGTGCCAGCAGTGAATTTAGAGGGAGGACGATCGGAGAGACCCAGTACTTC
CASSEFRGRTIGETQYF
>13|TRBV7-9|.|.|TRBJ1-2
TGTGCCAGCAGCTCGACAGGACCCCTACACTACACCTTC
CASSSTGPLHYTF
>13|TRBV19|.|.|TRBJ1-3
TGTGCCACCGGACCACTGGGGGGAAACACCATATATTTT
CATGPLGGNTIYF
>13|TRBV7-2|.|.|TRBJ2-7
TGTGCCAGCAGCACCGACAGTATTGGCGAGCAGTACTTC
CASSTDSIGEQYF
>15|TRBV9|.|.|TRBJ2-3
TGTGCCAGCAGCGTAGAAGCCCGATACACAGATACGCAGTATTTT
CASSVEARYTDTQYF
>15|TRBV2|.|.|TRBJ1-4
TGTGCCAGCAGTGAAGCGGGGGGTACTAATGAAAAACTGTTTTTT
CASSEAGGTNEKLFF
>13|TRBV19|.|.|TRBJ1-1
TGTGCCAGTAGTAGGGCCCGCGGCACTGAAGCTTTCTTT
CASSRARGTEAFF
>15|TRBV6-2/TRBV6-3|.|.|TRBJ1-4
TGTGCCAGCAGTAGACGACAGACCGTGAAGGAAAAACTGTTTTTT
CASSRRQTVKEKLFF
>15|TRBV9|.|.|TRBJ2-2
TGTGCCAGCAGCGGATGGGACTTCAACACCGGGGAGCTGTTTTTT
CASSGWDFNTGELFF
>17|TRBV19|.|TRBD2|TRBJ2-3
TGTGCCAGTAGTCTACCCCTAGCGGGCCCGAGCACAGATACGCAGTATTTT
CASSLPLAGPSTDTQYF
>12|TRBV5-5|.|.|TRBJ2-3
TGTGCCAGCAGCTTAGCCACAGATACGCAGTATTTT
CASSLATDTQYF
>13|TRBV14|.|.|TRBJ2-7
TGTGCCAGCAGCCAAGTTGCAGGCTACGAGCAGTACTTC
CASSQVAGYEQYF
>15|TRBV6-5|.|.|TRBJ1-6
TGTGCCAGCACCCGAGGGGGTGTTTATAATTCACCCCTCCACTTT
CASTRGGVYNSPLHF
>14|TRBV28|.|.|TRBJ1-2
TGTGCCAGCAGTTTTCCGGGGGGCGTTCGAGGCTACACCTTC
CASSFPGGVRGYTF